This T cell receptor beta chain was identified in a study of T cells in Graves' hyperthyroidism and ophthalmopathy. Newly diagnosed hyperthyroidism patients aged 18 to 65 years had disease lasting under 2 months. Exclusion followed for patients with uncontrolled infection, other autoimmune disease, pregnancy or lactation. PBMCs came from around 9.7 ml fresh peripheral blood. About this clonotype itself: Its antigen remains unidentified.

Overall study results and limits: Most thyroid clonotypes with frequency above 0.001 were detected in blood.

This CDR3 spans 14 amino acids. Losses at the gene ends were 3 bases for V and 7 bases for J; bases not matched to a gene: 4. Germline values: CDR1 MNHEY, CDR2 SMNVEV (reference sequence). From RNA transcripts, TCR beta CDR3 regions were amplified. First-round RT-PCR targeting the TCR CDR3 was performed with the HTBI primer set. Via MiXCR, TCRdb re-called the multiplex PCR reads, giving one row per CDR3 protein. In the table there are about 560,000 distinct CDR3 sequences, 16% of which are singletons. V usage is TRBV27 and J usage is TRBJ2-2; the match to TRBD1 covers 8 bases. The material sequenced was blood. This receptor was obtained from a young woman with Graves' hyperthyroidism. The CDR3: CASSFVQGDGELFF. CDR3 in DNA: TGTGCCAGCAGTTTTGTACAGGGGGACGGGGAGCTGTTTTTT.